This TCR beta chain stems from a study of blood T cell repertoires in COVID-19. Study at large: Samples representing acute and convalescent COVID-19 were sourced from the United States, Italy and Spain. T cells, B-cell-depleted T cells, or PBMCs supplied cDNA or gDNA.

As processed by the authors: Amplification with reference gene primers provided the estimates of nucleated cell counts. Profiled with immunoSEQ multiplex PCR; TCRdb holds only in-frame clones, not every one. That table supplies the V and J calls and clone size; D and trimming were determined from the DNA. The top ten clones hold more than 6.5% of a sample with some 250,000 clones, about 87% of them seen once. This clone has a single count. V shed 2 bases and J shed 1 base, with 18 bases lying between them. Per the germline V gene, CDR1 is PRHDT and CDR2 is FYEKMQ (reference sequence). The CDR3 covers 19 residues.

The chain has TRBV13 and TRBJ2-6; TRBD1 might be the D (6 bases). The source is a woman aged 65 to 85 with active or convalescent COVID-19. Input material: peripheral blood. CDR3 loop: CASSLKGWGRSSGANVLTF. DNA of the CDR3: TGTGCCAGCAGCTTAAAGGGGTGGGGGCGAAGTTCTGGGGCCAACGTCCTGACTTTC.